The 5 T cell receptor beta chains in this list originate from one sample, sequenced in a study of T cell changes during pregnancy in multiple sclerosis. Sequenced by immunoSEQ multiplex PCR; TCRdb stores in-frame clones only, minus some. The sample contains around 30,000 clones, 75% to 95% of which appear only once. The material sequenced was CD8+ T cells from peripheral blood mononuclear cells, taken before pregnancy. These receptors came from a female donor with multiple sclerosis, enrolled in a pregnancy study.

In DNA form, the CDR3 reads TGCAGCGTTGGCGGAGAGGCGGGTAATGAGCAGTTCTTC. It translates to CSVGGEAGNEQFF. V usage is TRBV29-1 and J usage is TRBJ2-1; D possibly corresponds to TRBD2 (5 bases). V lost 4 bases, J lost 7 bases, and 14 bases lay in between. The CDR3 sequence is 13 residues long. Germline CDR1 and CDR2: SQVTM and ANQGSEA.

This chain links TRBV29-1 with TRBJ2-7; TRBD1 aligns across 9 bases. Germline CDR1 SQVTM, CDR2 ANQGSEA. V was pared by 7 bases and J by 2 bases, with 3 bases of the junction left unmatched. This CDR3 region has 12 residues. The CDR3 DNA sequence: TGCAGCGGGGGGACAGGGCCCTACGAGCAGTACTTC. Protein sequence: CSGGTGPYEQYF.

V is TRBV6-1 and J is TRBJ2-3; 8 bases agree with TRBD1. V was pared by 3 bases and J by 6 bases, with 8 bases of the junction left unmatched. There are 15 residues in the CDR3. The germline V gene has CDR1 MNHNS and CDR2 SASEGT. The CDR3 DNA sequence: TGTGCCAGCAGTGAGGTAACAGGGGGTTTTGATACGCAGTATTTT. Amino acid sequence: CASSEVTGGFDTQYF.

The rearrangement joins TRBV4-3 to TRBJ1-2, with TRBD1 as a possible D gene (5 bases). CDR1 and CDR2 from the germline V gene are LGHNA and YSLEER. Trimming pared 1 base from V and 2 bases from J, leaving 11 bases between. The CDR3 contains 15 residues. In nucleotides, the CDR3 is TGCGCCAGCAGCCAAGGGGTCCAGGGAAACTATGGCTACACCTTC. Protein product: CASSQGVQGNYGYTF.

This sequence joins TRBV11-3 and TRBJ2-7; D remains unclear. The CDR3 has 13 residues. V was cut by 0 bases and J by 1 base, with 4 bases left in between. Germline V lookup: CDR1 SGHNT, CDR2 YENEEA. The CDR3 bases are TGTGCCAGCAGCTTAGACTATTCCTACGAGCAGTACTTC. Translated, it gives CASSLDYSYEQYF.